The sequence of this T cell receptor beta chain was determined in a study of prognosis after radiotherapy for stage I lung cancer. Findings and limits, study-wide: Median unique TCR clone counts of roughly 10,000 versus 7,000 showed a fall after stereotactic body radiation therapy. Tumor-specific reactivity of the expanded TCR clones remained undetermined.

This CDR3 comprises 13 residues. CDR1 and CDR2 from the germline V gene are MRHNA and SNTAGT. This clonotype appeared a single time. Its antigen is not known. Since a far larger clone is one base different, this is likely a read error. The TCR beta CDR3 region was amplified from genomic DNA, with two rounds of multiplex PCR being used for the amplification. The authors ran first-round PCR with primers specific to each TRBV and TRBJ gene. A single record per CDR3 protein comes from TCRdb applying MiXCR to the multiplex PCR reads. This table has 22,000 or so distinct CDR3 sequences, around 40% appearing once.

The V and J genes are TRBV6-4 and TRBJ1-6, with TRBD1 matching 7 bases. This sequence was found in a donor over 45 with non-small cell lung cancer. The sequences come from PBMCs, collected before or after stereotactic body radiation therapy (not recorded which). For the CDR3, the DNA is TGTGCCAGCAGTGAGAACAGGGGTACACCCATCCACTTT. This translates into CASSENRGTPIHF.